The clone carrying this T cell receptor beta chain was seen a handful of times. Its cognate antigen is unknown. From the reads, TCRdb called clonotypes with MiXCR, one entry per CDR3 protein. The profile shows hundreds of thousands of distinct CDR3 sequences, 20% to 25% of them singletons. This sample is drawn from a study of T cell repertoires in cytomegalovirus infection. Study context: Through public TCR beta signatures, both CMV infection and matching HLA type were indicated. Findings of the study overall: Across the ex vivo response, the dominant clonotypes were HLA-C-restricted CMV-specific TCR beta clonotypes.

Germline CDR1 DFQATT, CDR2 SNEGSKA (reference sequence). Trimming took off 0 bases at V and 0 bases at J, with 8 bases between the two ends. The CDR3 runs to 15 residues. Material for sequencing was CD8+ T cells from PBMCs. This chain links TRBV20-1 with TRBJ2-2; D remains ambiguous. The sequence came from a human donor in good health (CMV status not recorded). Some clones in this sample may be carry-over from other donors' samples. The CDR3 DNA is TGCAGTGCTAGAGAAGTGAGTTCGAACACCGGGGAGCTGTTTTTT. Translation: CSAREVSSNTGELFF.